This T cell receptor (beta chain) originates from a study of blood T cell repertoires in COVID-19. At the level of the study: Sample material is recorded as cDNA or gDNA derived from T cells, B-cell-depleted T cells, or PBMCs.

Germline CDR1 reads SGHNT; CDR2 reads YENEEA. V was clipped by 4 bases and J by 8 bases; unmatched bases: 7. The CDR3 length is 13 residues. In the original processing: Estimates of nucleated cell counts were drawn from the amplification of reference gene primers. Here immunoSEQ multiplex PCR was the method, and the copy in TCRdb shows in-frame clones only, minus some. That table supplies the V and J calls and clone size; D and trimming were determined from the DNA. The sample yields under 140,000 clones, around four fifths seen once. This clone was found a few times. The TCR originated in a woman aged 55 to 70 with acute or convalescent COVID-19. Sequencing was done on a sample of peripheral blood. The chain uses TRBV11-3 and TRBJ1-1, with 7 bases fitting TRBD1. CDR3 sequence (DNA): TGTGCCAGCAGCTATGACCGGGACAGAGAAGCTTTCTTT. Its protein is CASSYDRDREAFF.